This note documents a single TCR beta chain sequence. Produced via immunoSEQ multiplex PCR; TCRdb's table is partial and in-frame only. The sample carries roughly 130,000 clones, over 75% recorded once. V was shortened by 0 bases and J by 0 bases, with 12 bases between the two germline ends. The CDR3 has 16 residues. CDR1 and CDR2 from the germline V gene are SGHRS and YFSETQ. The sample comes from a study of blood T cell repertoires in COVID-19. Study context: Italy, Spain and the United States were the sources of the convalescent and acute COVID-19 samples.

The chain joins TRBV5-1 to TRBJ1-1; TRBD1 is a possible D gene (6 bases). The receptor comes from a man in his forties with active or convalescent COVID-19. The specimen was peripheral blood. This chain's CDR3 is CASSLVGGDVNTEAFF. As DNA, the CDR3 is TGCGCCAGCAGCTTGGTAGGGGGGGATGTGAACACTGAAGCTTTCTTT.